This T cell receptor (beta chain) derives from a study of blood T cell repertoires in COVID-19. About the research overall: Material from acute and convalescent COVID-19 was sourced from the United States, Italy and Spain. From T cells, B-cell-depleted T cells, or PBMCs came the material, which was cDNA or gDNA.

The germline V gene has CDR1 MGHRA and CDR2 YSYEKL. This CDR3 comprises 18 residues. V gave up 2 bases and J gave up 6 bases; unmatched junction bases: 11. Produced via immunoSEQ multiplex PCR; TCRdb's table is partial and in-frame only. This sample yields roughly 240,000 clones, of which about 88% are seen a single time; 3.6% belongs to the top ten. Source material: peripheral blood. The receptor was isolated from a man aged 18 to 30 with active or convalescent COVID-19. This chain links TRBV4-1 with TRBJ2-1; TRBD2 matches at 12 bases. The CDR3 spells CASSQIPLAGGLVNEQFF. CDR3 in DNA: TGCGCCAGCAGCCAAATCCCCCTAGCGGGGGGGCTAGTCAATGAGCAGTTCTTC.